This T cell receptor (beta chain) is drawn from a study of PD-1 blockade in classical Hodgkin lymphoma. Findings and limits, study-wide: Newly diagnosed patients were said to have less baseline TCR diversity than healthy donors did. With respect to the repertoire differences, their causes, possibly disease activity or prior therapy, remain undefined.

A note on this clone: Its specificity is unknown.

The sample's time point: newly diagnosed, previously untreated cHL patient sample. The comparison group had newly diagnosed, previously untreated classical Hodgkin lymphoma. Germline V gene data show CDR1 as SGHRS and CDR2 as YFSETQ. The V and J ends lost 5 bases and 1 base respectively, with 16 bases between them. The CDR3 spans 15 residues. TCRdb's table, derived via immunoSEQ multiplex PCR, lists solely in-frame clones and lacks some. The top ten hold approximately 3.6% of the sample, which has around 26,000 clones, 94% seen once. The chain couples TRBV5-1 to TRBJ2-7, with no clear D. The sample comprised peripheral blood mononuclear cells (PBMCs). This clonotype was sampled from a human donor with classical Hodgkin lymphoma. The DNA of the CDR3 is TGCGCCAGCAGGGCCGGGCCTTCAGTGTCCTACGAGCAGTACTTC. It codes for CASRAGPSVSYEQYF.